Each of the 23 T cell receptor beta chains below was sequenced from the same sample in a study of graft-versus-host responses after intestinal transplantation. Sequencing used immunoSEQ multiplex PCR; TCRdb keeps in-frame clones, though not all of them. This table holds 100,000 or so clones, 93% found once. What these receptors recognize is not known. The material sequenced was unstimulated CD8+ T cells sorted from spleen or lymph node cells, taken before intestinal transplant. Source of these receptors: a human donor who received an intestinal transplant.

The rearrangement uses TRBV11-2 and TRBJ2-7, with a possible D match to TRBD2 (6 bases). The germline CDR1 and CDR2 sequences are SGHAT and FQNNGV. Trimming stripped 2 bases from V and 4 bases from J, with 9 bases between. This CDR3 contains 13 residues. CDR3: CASSLWGEYEQYF. CDR3 nucleotide sequence: TGTGCCAGCAGCTTATGGGGGGAGTACGAGCAGTACTTC.

V gene TRBV5-1 combines with J gene TRBJ2-1; D is perhaps TRBD2 (6 bases). V was trimmed by 0 bases and J by 6 bases, leaving 19 bases between them. The V gene's germline CDR1 is SGHRS and CDR2 YFSETQ. This CDR3 region has 17 residues. The CDR3 nucleotides are TGCGCCAGCAGCTTGGGAGTCCGGGACTCACCGTTCAATGAGCAGTTCTTC. Its translation is CASSLGVRDSPFNEQFF.

This chain uses TRBV30 with TRBJ1-5; TRBD1 aligns across 7 bases. The CDR3 covers 13 residues. Germline V gives CDR1 GTSNPN, CDR2 SVGIG (reference sequence). Trimming at V came to 3 bases and at J to 4 bases, leaving 3 bases not matched to a gene. This CDR3 is CAWRHRGNQPQHF. The CDR3 nucleotides are TGTGCCTGGAGGCACAGGGGTAATCAGCCCCAGCATTTT.

The rearrangement uses TRBV4-3 and TRBJ2-2; 8 nucleotides align to TRBD1. J lost 4 bases, V lost 2 bases, and 0 bases had no gene match. Looked up from germline, CDR1 is LGHNA and CDR2 is YSLEER. The CDR3 spans 14 residues. The CDR3 DNA follows: TGCGCCAGCAGCCAAACAGGGGGCACCGGGGAGCTGTTTTTT. This gives the protein CASSQTGGTGELFF.

V is TRBV5-4 and J is TRBJ2-7; 10 nucleotides align to TRBD2. The CDR3 has 16 amino acids. The V gene end was trimmed by 2 bases and the J gene end by 6 bases; junction bases not matched to a gene: 11. The V gene's germline CDR1 is SGHNT and CDR2 YYREEE (reference sequence). As DNA, the CDR3 is TGTGCCAGCAGCTTTGCTAGCGGGGGACGGGGCGGCGAGCAGTACTTC. This sequence encodes CASSFASGGRGGEQYF.

The chain couples TRBV29-1 to TRBJ2-5, with D possibly matching TRBD1 (6 bases). The CDR3 totals 10 residues. Germline V lookup: CDR1 SQVTM, CDR2 ANQGSEA. Trimming took 7 bases from V and 4 from J, leaving 7 bases between them. The CDR3 DNA reads TGCAGCGCGGACAGAGAGACCCAGTACTTC. Amino acids: CSADRETQYF.

About this clone: One end of the junction is discordant with germline, which a read error may explain. The chain joins TRBV18 to TRBJ2-1; D is perhaps TRBD1 (5 bases). This CDR3 spans 12 amino acids. Germline V gene sequence: CDR1 KGHSH, CDR2 LQKENI. In nucleotides, the CDR3 is TGTGCCAGCTCACAACAGGTCAATGGGCAGTTCTTC. Translating gives CASSQQVNGQFF.

The chain carries TRBV6-6 and TRBJ1-1, with D maybe TRBD1 (6 bases). The CDR3 loop spans 14 amino acids. Trimming shortened V by 6 bases and J by 5 bases, and 16 bases separated the two germline ends. The germline V gene has CDR1 MNHNY and CDR2 SVGAGI (reference sequence). The CDR3 DNA is TGTGCCAGCAGCCCACAGGGAGGGGGTACTGAAGCTTTCTTT. It specifies CASSPQGGGTEAFF.

The chain has TRBV30 and TRBJ1-1; TRBD1 agrees at 8 bases. This CDR3 region has 13 residues. Looked up from germline, CDR1 is GTSNPN and CDR2 is SVGIG (reference sequence). V lost 3 bases to trimming and J lost 2 bases; unmatched junction nucleotides: 2. The CDR3 loop is CAWSAGGNTEAFF. The CDR3 region has the DNA TGTGCCTGGAGCGCAGGGGGCAACACTGAAGCTTTCTTT. The full variable domain, in which reference TRBV30 and TRBJ1-1 provide the parts outside the CDR3, is SQTIHQWPATLVQPVGSPLSLECTVEGTSNPNLYWYRQAAGRGLQLLFYSVGIGQISSEVPQNLSASRPQDRQFILSSKKLLLSDSGFYLCAWSAGGNTEAFFGQGTRLTVV.

The V and J genes are TRBV11-2 and TRBJ1-1; 7 nucleotides match TRBD1. CDR3 length: 15 residues. V lost 5 bases and J lost 0; bases outside the gene matches: 6. Germline V gene data show CDR1 as SGHAT and CDR2 as FQNNGV. This CDR3 is CASSLQGFLNTEAFF. CDR3 nucleotides: TGTGCCAGCAGCCTACAGGGGTTCCTGAACACTGAAGCTTTCTTT.

This chain joins TRBV19 and TRBJ2-7; tentative D call: TRBD2 (5 bases). Looked up from germline, CDR1 is LNHDA and CDR2 is SQIVND (reference sequence). CDR3 length equals 14 residues. V was shortened by 3 bases and J by 0 bases, with 9 bases between the two germline ends. CDR3 residues: CASSMRGNSYEQYF. In DNA form, the CDR3 reads TGTGCCAGTAGTATGAGAGGGAACTCCTACGAGCAGTACTTC.

The chain is built from TRBV7-8 and TRBJ2-7; 10 nucleotides line up with TRBD2. Per germline, CDR1 SGHVS and CDR2 FQNEAQ. V lost 2 bases to trimming and J lost 4 bases; unmatched junction nucleotides: 5. CDR3 size: 15 residues. In DNA form, the CDR3 reads TGTGCCAGCAGCTTATGGGTAGCGGGGGGTTACGAGCAGTACTTC. Translated: CASSLWVAGGYEQYF.

The chain links TRBV10-2 to TRBJ2-3, with D perhaps TRBD1 (5 bases). V gave up 5 bases and J gave up 0 bases, with 9 bases separating them. This CDR3 comprises 14 residues. Germline V gene data show CDR1 as WSHSY and CDR2 as SAAADI. Written as DNA, the CDR3 is TGCGCCAGCAGTCCAGGGCCTAGCACAGATACGCAGTATTTT. Protein sequence: CASSPGPSTDTQYF.

V usage is TRBV7-8 and J usage is TRBJ1-4, with 7 bases matching TRBD1. After removal of 4 bases from V and 1 base from J, the junction contained 0 bases not matched to a gene. CDR3 length: 14 residues. Germline lookup yields CDR1 SGHVS and CDR2 FQNEAQ. In DNA form, the CDR3 reads TGTGCCAGCAGCTACAGGGGAACTAATGAAAAACTGTTTTTT. Translation gives CASSYRGTNEKLFF.

This clone is a singleton in its sample. The chain carries TRBV29-1 and TRBJ1-1; D remains ambiguous. The CDR3 has 11 residues. V lost 4 bases and J lost 0, with 3 bases in between. Germline V lookup: CDR1 SQVTM, CDR2 ANQGSEA. In nucleotides, the CDR3 is TGCAGCGTTGCAGTGAACACTGAAGCTTTCTTT. Translation: CSVAVNTEAFF. Complete variable domain (other parts from reference TRBV29-1 and TRBJ1-1): SAVISQKPSRDICQRGTSLTIQCQVDSQVTMMFWYRQQPGQSLTLIATANQGSEATYESGFVIDKFPISRPNLTFSTLTVSNMSPEDSSIYLCSVAVNTEAFFGQGTRLTVV.

The gene calls are TRBV12-5 and TRBJ2-7; D remains unclear. Germline loops: CDR1 LGHNT, CDR2 FRNRAP. The V end was cut by 10 bases, the J end by 6 bases, with 13 bases between. The CDR3 covers 11 residues. DNA for the CDR3: TGTGCTACCCTACCTCCGGGCGAGCAGTACTTC. Its protein product is CATLPPGEQYF.

The CDR3 nucleotides read TGCGCCAGCAGCTTGAATGGGGACACTCTGGATGAGCAGTACTTC. The encoded protein is CASSLNGDTLDEQYF. The J gene is TRBJ2-7, the V gene TRBV5-1; D possibly corresponds to TRBD1 (6 bases). CDR3 length: 15 residues. V dropped 1 base and J dropped 7 bases, with 18 bases sitting between them. From germline, CDR1 is SGHRS and CDR2 YFSETQ.

J is TRBJ1-1 and V is TRBV13; D not resolved. The V gene lost 4 bases and the J gene lost 5 bases, with 11 bases spanning the gap. The germline gives CDR1 PRHDT, CDR2 FYEKMQ (reference sequence). The CDR3 has 13 amino acids. The CDR3 loop is CASSYDTRTEAFF. The CDR3 DNA is TGTGCCAGCAGCTATGACACCCGGACTGAAGCTTTCTTT.

V is TRBV4-3 and J is TRBJ1-3; no clear D gene. The CDR3 is made up of 15 amino acids. V was shortened by 0 bases and J by 3 bases, with 9 bases between the two germline ends. Germline V gene data show CDR1 as LGHNA and CDR2 as YSLEER. CDR3 nucleotide sequence: TGCGCCAGCAGCCAAGAAACAGACGGTGGAAACACCATATATTTT. Translating gives CASSQETDGGNTIYF.

The chain employs TRBV9 and TRBJ2-7, with 10 bases lining up with TRBD2. The CDR3 runs to 18 residues. V gave up 0 bases and J gave up 4 bases; unmatched junction bases: 13. Germline CDR1 reads SGDLS; CDR2 reads YYNGEE. The CDR3 sequence is CASSVGVGGLATGYEQYF. DNA for the CDR3: TGTGCCAGCAGCGTAGGAGTCGGGGGACTAGCGACGGGATACGAGCAGTACTTC.

The V gene is TRBV7-2, the J gene TRBJ1-2; TRBD1 matches at 9 bases. Trimming removed 1 base from V and 3 bases from J; junction bases left unmatched: 3. Looked up from germline, CDR1 is SGHTA and CDR2 is FQGNSA. The CDR3 has 15 residues. Here the CDR3 reads CASSLGTGAYYGYTF. The CDR3 DNA follows: TGTGCCAGCAGCTTAGGGACAGGGGCTTACTATGGCTACACCTTC.

CDR3 nucleotides: TGTGCCAGCAGCCCCTGGACAGGGGGCGCGGGGACTGAAGCTTTCTTT. Amino acids: CASSPWTGGAGTEAFF. The rearrangement links TRBV11-2 to TRBJ1-1, with 11 bases that match TRBD1. The junction had 10 bases not matched to a gene; V was cut back by 5 bases and J by 5 bases. This CDR3 contains 16 residues. The germline V gene has CDR1 SGHAT and CDR2 FQNNGV. Full variable domain (rest looked up from reference TRBV11-2 and TRBJ1-1): EAGVAQSPRYKIIEKRQSVAFWCNPISGHATLYWYQQILGQGPKLLIQFQNNGVVDDSQLPKDRFSAERLKGVDSTLKIQPAKLEDSAVYLCASSPWTGGAGTEAFFGQGTRLTVV.

V is TRBV9 and J is TRBJ1-1; D may be TRBD1 (5 bases). The CDR3 contains 15 residues. Trimming removed 4 bases at V and 1 base at J, with 14 bases between. In germline, CDR1 is SGDLS, CDR2 YYNGEE. The CDR3 sequence is CASSRTGERNTEAFF. The DNA of the CDR3 is TGTGCCAGCAGCCGAACGGGGGAGAGGAACACTGAAGCTTTCTTT.